This TCR beta chain originates from a study of cytomegalovirus exposure and HLA in healthy donors. Study-wide points: Clonal expansion was found to be greater in HLA-associated TCR beta chains than in equally common others in a later analysis. In terms of immune exposure information, only CMV serostatus was available.

PCR used 60 Vbeta primers and 13 Jbeta primers. TCRdb's table, derived via immunoSEQ multiplex PCR, lists solely in-frame clones and lacks some. The sample shows approximately 150,000 clones, approximately 67% of them seen only once. In the case of this clone: Its antigen is not known.

Germline V gene lookup returns CDR1 MGHRA and CDR2 YSYEKL. This CDR3 spans 18 amino acids. Losses at the gene ends were 0 bases for V and 0 bases for J; bases not matched to a gene: 4. Sequences were obtained from PBMCs. This clonotype was obtained from a woman under 30 in good health and CMV-seropositive. This rearrangement joins TRBV4-1 to TRBJ2-1, with 11 bases that match TRBD2. DNA of the CDR3: TGCGCCAGCAGCCAAGAGGGGACTAGCGGTTTCTCCTACAATGAGCAGTTCTTC. It is translated as CASSQEGTSGFSYNEQFF.